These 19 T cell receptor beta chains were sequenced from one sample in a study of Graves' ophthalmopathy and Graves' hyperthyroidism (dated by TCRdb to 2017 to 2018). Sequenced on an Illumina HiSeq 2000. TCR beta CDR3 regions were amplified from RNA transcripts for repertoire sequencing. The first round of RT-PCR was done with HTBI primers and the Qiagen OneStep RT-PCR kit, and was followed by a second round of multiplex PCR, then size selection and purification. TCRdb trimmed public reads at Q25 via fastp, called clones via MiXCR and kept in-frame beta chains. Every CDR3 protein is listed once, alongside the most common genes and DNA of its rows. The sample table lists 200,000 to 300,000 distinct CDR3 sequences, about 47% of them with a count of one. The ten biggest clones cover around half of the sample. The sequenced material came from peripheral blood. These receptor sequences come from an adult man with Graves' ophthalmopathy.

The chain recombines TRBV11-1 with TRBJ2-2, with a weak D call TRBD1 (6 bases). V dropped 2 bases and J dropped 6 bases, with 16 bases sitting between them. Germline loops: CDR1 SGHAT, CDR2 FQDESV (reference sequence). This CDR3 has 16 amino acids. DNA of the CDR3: TGTGCCAGCAGCTTACCCCGGACAGCCAGTGCCGGGGAGCTGTTTTTT. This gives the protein CASSLPRTASAGELFF.

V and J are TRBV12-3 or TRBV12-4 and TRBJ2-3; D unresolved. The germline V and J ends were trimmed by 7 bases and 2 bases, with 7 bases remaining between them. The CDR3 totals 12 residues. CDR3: CASMSATDTQYF. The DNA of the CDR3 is TGTGCCAGCATGTCCGCCACAGATACGCAGTATTTT.

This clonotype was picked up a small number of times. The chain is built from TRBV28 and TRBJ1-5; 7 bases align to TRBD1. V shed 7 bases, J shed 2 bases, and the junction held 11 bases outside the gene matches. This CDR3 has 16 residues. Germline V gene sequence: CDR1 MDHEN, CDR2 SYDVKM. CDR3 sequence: CASINSGGRGNQPQHF. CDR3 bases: TGTGCCAGCATCAACTCAGGGGGAAGGGGCAATCAGCCCCAGCATTTT.

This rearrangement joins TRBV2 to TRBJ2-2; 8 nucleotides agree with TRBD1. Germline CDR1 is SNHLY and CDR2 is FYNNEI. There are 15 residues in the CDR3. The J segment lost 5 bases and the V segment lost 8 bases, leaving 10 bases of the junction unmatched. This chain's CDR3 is CASRVLRGRTGELFF. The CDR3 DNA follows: TGTGCCAGCCGGGTACTCAGGGGGCGTACCGGGGAGCTGTTTTTT.

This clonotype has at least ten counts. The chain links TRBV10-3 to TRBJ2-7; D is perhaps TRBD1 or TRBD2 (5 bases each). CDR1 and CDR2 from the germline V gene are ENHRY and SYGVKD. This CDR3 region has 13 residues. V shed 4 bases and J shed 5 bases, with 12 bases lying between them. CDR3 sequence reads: CAISVDSSDEQYF. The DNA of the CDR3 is TGTGCCATCAGTGTCGACAGTAGCGACGAGCAGTACTTC.

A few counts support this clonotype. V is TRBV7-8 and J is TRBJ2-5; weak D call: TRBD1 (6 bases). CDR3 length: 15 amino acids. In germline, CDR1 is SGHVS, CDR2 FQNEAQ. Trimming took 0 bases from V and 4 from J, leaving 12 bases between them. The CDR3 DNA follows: TGTGCCAGCAGCTTAGCTCCAGGGGTTTTAGAGACCCAGTACTTC. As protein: CASSLAPGVLETQYF.

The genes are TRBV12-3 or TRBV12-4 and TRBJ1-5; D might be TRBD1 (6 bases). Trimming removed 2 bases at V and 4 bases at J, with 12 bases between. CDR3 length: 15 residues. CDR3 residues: CASSLRGIPNQPQHF. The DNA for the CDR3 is TGTGCCAGCAGTTTAAGGGGGATCCCTAATCAGCCCCAGCATTTT.

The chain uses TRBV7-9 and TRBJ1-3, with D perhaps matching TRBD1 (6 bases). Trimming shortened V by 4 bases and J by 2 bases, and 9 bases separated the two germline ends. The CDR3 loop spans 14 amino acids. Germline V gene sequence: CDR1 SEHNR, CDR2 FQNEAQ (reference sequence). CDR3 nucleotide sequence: TGTGCCAGCAGCTCACCAGGGGCTGGAAACACCATATATTTT. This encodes CASSSPGAGNTIYF.

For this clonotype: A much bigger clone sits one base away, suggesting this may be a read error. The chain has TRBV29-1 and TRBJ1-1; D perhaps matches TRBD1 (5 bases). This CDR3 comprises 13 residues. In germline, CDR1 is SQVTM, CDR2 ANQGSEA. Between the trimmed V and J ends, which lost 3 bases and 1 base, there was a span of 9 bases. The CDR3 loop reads CSVDDTGNTEAFF. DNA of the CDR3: TGCAGCGTTGATGACACAGGGAACACTGAAGCTTTCTTT.

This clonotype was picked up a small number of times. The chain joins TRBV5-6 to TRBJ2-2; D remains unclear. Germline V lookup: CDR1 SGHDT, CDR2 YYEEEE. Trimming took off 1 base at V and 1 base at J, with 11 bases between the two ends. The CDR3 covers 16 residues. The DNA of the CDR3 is TGTGCCAGCAGCTTGAGTCGCTCCCTGAACACCGGGGAGCTGTTTTTT. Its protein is CASSLSRSLNTGELFF.

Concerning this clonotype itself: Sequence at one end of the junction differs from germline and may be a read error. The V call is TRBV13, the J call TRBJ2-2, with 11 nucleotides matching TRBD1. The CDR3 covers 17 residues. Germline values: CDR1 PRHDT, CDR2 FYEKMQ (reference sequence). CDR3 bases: TGCGCCAGCAGCTCGAGGACAGGGGGCGCGGACACCGGGGAGCTGTTTTTT. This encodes CASSSRTGGADTGELFF.

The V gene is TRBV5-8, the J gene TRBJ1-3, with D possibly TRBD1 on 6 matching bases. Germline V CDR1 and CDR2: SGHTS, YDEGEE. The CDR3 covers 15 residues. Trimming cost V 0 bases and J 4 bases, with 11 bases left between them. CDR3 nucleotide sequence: TGTGCCAGCAGCTTGGAGGGGGTAACGGGAAACACCATATATTTT. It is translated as CASSLEGVTGNTIYF. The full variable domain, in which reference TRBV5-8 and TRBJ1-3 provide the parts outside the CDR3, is EAGVTQSPTHLIKTRGQQATLRCSPISGHTSVYWYQQALGLGLQFLLWYDEGEERNRGNFPPRFSGRQFPNYSSELNVNALELEDSALYLCASSLEGVTGNTIYFGEGSWLTVV.

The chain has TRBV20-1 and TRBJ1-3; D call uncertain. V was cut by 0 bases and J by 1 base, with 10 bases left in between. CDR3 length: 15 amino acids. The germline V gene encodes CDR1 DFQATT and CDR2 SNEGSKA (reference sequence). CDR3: CSARDRGRSGNTIYF. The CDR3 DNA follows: TGCAGTGCTAGAGATCGAGGCAGGTCTGGAAACACCATATATTTT.

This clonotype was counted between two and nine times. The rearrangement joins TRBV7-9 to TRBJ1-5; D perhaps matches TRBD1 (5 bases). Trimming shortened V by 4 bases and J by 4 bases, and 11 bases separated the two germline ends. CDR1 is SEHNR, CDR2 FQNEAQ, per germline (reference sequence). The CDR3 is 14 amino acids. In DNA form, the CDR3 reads TGTGCCAGCAGCTCCGGCGGGGGAAATCAGCCCCAGCATTTT. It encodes CASSSGGGNQPQHF.

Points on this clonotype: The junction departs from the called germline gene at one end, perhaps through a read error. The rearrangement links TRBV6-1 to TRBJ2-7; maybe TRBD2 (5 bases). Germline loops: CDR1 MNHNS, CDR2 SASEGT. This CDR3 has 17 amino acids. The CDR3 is CASSLSIRGKPSHEQYF. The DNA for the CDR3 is TGTGCCAGCAGTCTCTCTATCCGAGGGAAACCCTCCCACGAGCAGTACTTC.

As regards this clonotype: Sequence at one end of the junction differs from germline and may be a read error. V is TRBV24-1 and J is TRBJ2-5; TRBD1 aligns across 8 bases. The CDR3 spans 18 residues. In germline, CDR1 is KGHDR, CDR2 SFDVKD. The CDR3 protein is CDSVCSGQPGQVGETQYF. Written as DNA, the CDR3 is TGCGACTCAGTGTGCAGCGGCCAACCGGGACAGGTGGGGGAGACCCAGTACTTC.

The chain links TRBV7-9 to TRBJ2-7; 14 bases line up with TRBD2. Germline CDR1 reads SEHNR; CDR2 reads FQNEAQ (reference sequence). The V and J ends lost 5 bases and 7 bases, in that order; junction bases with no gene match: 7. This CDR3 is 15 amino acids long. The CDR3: CASSTGLAGDREQYF. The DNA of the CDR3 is TGTGCCAGCAGCACGGGACTAGCGGGAGATCGAGAGCAGTACTTC.

In DNA, the CDR3 is TGTGCCAGCAGCTTGGTTGGGGTAACGAACACCGGGGAGCTGTTTTTT. Protein sequence: CASSLVGVTNTGELFF. The chain is built from TRBV5-6 and TRBJ2-2; D is uncertain. Between the trimmed V and J ends, which lost 0 bases and 0 bases, there was a span of 9 bases. CDR1 and CDR2 (germline): SGHDT, YYEEEE. The CDR3 covers 16 residues.

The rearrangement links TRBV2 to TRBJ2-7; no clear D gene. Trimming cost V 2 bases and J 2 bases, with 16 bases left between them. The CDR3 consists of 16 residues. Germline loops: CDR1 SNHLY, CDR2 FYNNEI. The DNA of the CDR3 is TGTGCCAGCAGTGAACCTAGGCGGACCGGAACCTACGAGCAGTACTTC. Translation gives CASSEPRRTGTYEQYF.